This T cell receptor (beta chain) was sequenced for a study of control samples from healthy donors and cancer patients. Clones were read by immunoSEQ multiplex PCR, and TCRdb kept only the in-frame ones, dropping some. The profile shows under 150,000 clones, 75% to 90% of them singletons. The CDR3 is made up of 14 amino acids. Looked up from germline, CDR1 is SGDLS and CDR2 is YYNGEE. V lost 0 bases, J lost 3 bases, and 7 bases lay in between. This receptor was identified in a woman aged 25-40 years in good health. Sequencing was performed on blood. The V gene is TRBV9, the J gene TRBJ1-5; D gene ambiguous. The CDR3 is CASSVGPYNQPQHF. DNA for the CDR3: TGTGCCAGCAGCGTAGGTCCCTACAATCAGCCCCAGCATTTT.